Presented here are 26 T cell receptor beta chains from one specimen sequenced in a study of T cells after yellow fever vaccination. TCRdb analysed the 5' RACE reads with MiXCR anew, one entry per CDR3 protein. This table holds a few hundred thousand distinct CDR3 sequences, roughly 8% found once. The source material was PBMCs, sampled roughly 45 days after the first yellow fever vaccination. These receptors were obtained from a man aged 18 to 29 who received the YFV17D yellow fever vaccine.

The rearrangement links TRBV5-1 to TRBJ1-1; maybe TRBD1 (6 bases). The germline V gene has CDR1 SGHRS and CDR2 YFSETQ. The CDR3 runs 14 residues. Trimming stripped 2 bases from V and 5 bases from J, with 13 bases between. The CDR3 nucleotides are TGCGCCAGCAGCTTTGCCCAGGGGAGAACTGAAGCTTTCTTT. Amino acids: CASSFAQGRTEAFF.

This clonotype occurred a few times. The chain has TRBV12-3 or TRBV12-4 and TRBJ1-6; D gene uncertain. The CDR3 is made up of 13 amino acids. Trimming stripped 5 bases from V and 10 bases from J, with 12 bases between. The CDR3 sequence: CASSPEGISPLHF. CDR3 in DNA: TGTGCCAGCAGTCCCGAAGGGATCTCACCCCTCCACTTT.

This clonotype was seen more than once but under ten times. The V call is TRBV5-1, the J call TRBJ2-5; TRBD1 matches 9 bases. The CDR3 totals 15 residues. Germline lookup yields CDR1 SGHRS and CDR2 YFSETQ. Unmatched junction bases numbered 2, after V lost 0 bases and J lost 2 bases. The CDR3 region is CASSLETGGQETQYF. CDR3 bases: TGCGCCAGCAGCTTGGAGACAGGGGGACAAGAGACCCAGTACTTC.

This clonotype was seen more than once but under ten times. This rearrangement joins TRBV5-1 to TRBJ2-2; 13 bases map to TRBD2. V shed 6 bases, J shed 7 bases, and the junction held 9 bases outside the gene matches. The CDR3 sequence is 16 residues long. Germline V gives CDR1 SGHRS, CDR2 YFSETQ. CDR3 loop: CASTPRGTSGDGELFF. CDR3 DNA: TGCGCCAGCACCCCCAGGGGGACTAGCGGGGACGGGGAGCTGTTTTTT.

The chain links TRBV25-1 to TRBJ1-2; D gene uncertain. Trimming removed 5 bases from V and 6 bases from J, with 13 bases in between. Germline CDR1 is MGHDK and CDR2 is SYGVNS. CDR3 length equals 13 residues. CDR3 sequence reads: CASSLVGYHGYTF. For the CDR3, the DNA is TGTGCCAGCAGTTTAGTCGGGTACCATGGCTACACCTTC.

This clonotype was seen more than once but under ten times. V is TRBV7-9 and J is TRBJ2-6, with no clear D. The V end was cut by 3 bases, the J end by 0 bases, with 12 bases between. Germline V gene data show CDR1 as SEHNR and CDR2 as FQNEAQ (reference sequence). The CDR3 has 17 residues. In nucleotides, the CDR3 is TGTGCCAGCAGCTTTTTAGTGAGCCCCTCTGGGGCCAACGTCCTGACTTTC. Its protein product is CASSFLVSPSGANVLTF.

This chain joins TRBV27 and TRBJ2-3; the match to TRBD2 covers 9 bases. Germline CDR1 MNHEY, CDR2 SMNVEV (reference sequence). This CDR3 is 16 amino acids long. J gave up 4 bases and V 5 bases, and 10 bases lay outside the gene matches. DNA for the CDR3: TGTGCCAGCAGTCCCAGTCTGCGGGGGGGCCCAGATACGCAGTATTTT. Protein sequence: CASSPSLRGGPDTQYF.

The CDR3 DNA reads TGTGCCAGCAGCTTAACCATGACAGGGATTGGGCAGTTCTTC. It is translated as CASSLTMTGIGQFF. The J gene is TRBJ2-1, the V gene TRBV7-3; 7 nucleotides match TRBD1. The CDR3 contains 14 residues. Germline-derived CDR1 and CDR2 are SGHTA and FQGTGA. With 0 bases clipped from V and 12 bases from J, the junction kept 8 bases outside the gene matches.

This clonotype showed up just a few times. This chain uses TRBV12-3 or TRBV12-4 with TRBJ1-1, with a weak D call TRBD1 (6 bases). V lost 5 bases to trimming and J lost 6 bases, with 7 bases between them. The CDR3 has 11 amino acids. The CDR3 sequence is CASSPGAEAFF. Here the CDR3 DNA reads TGTGCCAGCAGTCCAGGGGCTGAAGCTTTCTTT.

This chain uses TRBV20-1 with TRBJ2-3; tentative D call: TRBD2 (6 bases). The CDR3 covers 13 residues. Trimming took 5 bases from V and 0 from J, leaving 9 bases between them. Germline V gene sequence: CDR1 DFQATT, CDR2 SNEGSKA (reference sequence). CDR3 residues: CSAGGTSTDTQYF. The CDR3 DNA sequence: TGCAGTGCTGGGGGGACTAGCACAGATACGCAGTATTTT.

This clonotype was observed a few times. The chain recombines TRBV20-1 with TRBJ1-3; D is unclear. Germline-derived CDR1 and CDR2 are DFQATT and SNEGSKA (reference sequence). There are 13 residues in the CDR3. The V end was cut by 3 bases, the J end by 2 bases, with 8 bases between. The CDR3 DNA sequence: TGCAGTGCTAGCAACCCGACTGGAAACACCATATATTTT. Its translation is CSASNPTGNTIYF.

This clonotype was recorded a few times. The J gene is TRBJ1-4, the V gene TRBV7-2; D is unresolved. The CDR3 length is 14 residues. CDR1 is SGHTA, CDR2 FQGNSA, per germline. Trimming took off 5 bases at V and 2 bases at J, with 9 bases between the two ends. This CDR3 is CASSLMATNEKLFF. For the CDR3, the DNA is TGTGCCAGCAGCCTGATGGCCACTAATGAAAAACTGTTTTTT.

The genes are TRBV5-1 and TRBJ2-3, with TRBD2 identical over 7 bases. The J segment lost 0 bases and the V segment lost 3 bases, leaving 16 bases of the junction unmatched. The CDR3 covers 19 residues. Germline V CDR1 and CDR2: SGHRS, YFSETQ. The chain's CDR3 is CASSSNFPPSGTSTDTQYF. As DNA, the CDR3 is TGCGCCAGCAGCTCGAACTTCCCCCCTAGCGGTACTAGCACAGATACGCAGTATTTT.

This clonotype was observed a few times. For the CDR3, the DNA is TGTGCCAGCAGTTTATTTGGCGGGGGGAACACCGGGGAGCTGTTTTTT. Translation gives CASSLFGGGNTGELFF. The chain combines TRBV27 with TRBJ2-2; 7 bases agree with TRBD2. Germline V gives CDR1 MNHEY, CDR2 SMNVEV (reference sequence). The trim removed 1 base at V and 1 base at J, leaving 3 bases unmatched. This CDR3 is built from 16 residues.

In its sample, this clonotype was seen a few times. V usage is TRBV20-1 and J usage is TRBJ1-2, with D possibly matching TRBD1 (5 bases). The CDR3 sequence is 13 residues long. Germline CDR1 and CDR2: DFQATT and SNEGSKA (reference sequence). V lost 0 bases to trimming and J lost 4 bases, with 9 bases between them. CDR3 DNA: TGCAGTGCTAGAGATCTGACAGCCTATGGCTACACCTTC. This translates into CSARDLTAYGYTF.

This clonotype was detected ten times or more. This sequence joins TRBV12-3 or TRBV12-4 and TRBJ2-5, with D maybe TRBD2 (5 bases). Trimming pared 2 bases from V and 4 bases from J, leaving 14 bases between. CDR3 size: 15 residues. CDR3 DNA: TGTGCCAGCAGTTTAAAAGCGGCCTCCGGAGAGACCCAGTACTTC. Protein product: CASSLKAASGETQYF.

This clonotype was seen a handful of times. The chain recombines TRBV30 with TRBJ2-7, with 9 bases that match TRBD1. V lost 3 bases, J lost 6 bases, and 6 bases stayed unmatched. This CDR3 contains 13 residues. Germline V CDR1 and CDR2: GTSNPN, SVGIG (reference sequence). CDR3 bases: TGTGCCTGGAGAATAACAGGGGGCGGCGAGCAGTACTTC. It codes for CAWRITGGGEQYF.

The rearrangement links TRBV6-4 to TRBJ2-3; TRBD1 is a possible D gene (5 bases). V lost 2 bases to trimming and J lost 4 bases, with 10 bases between them. Per the germline V gene, CDR1 is MRHNA and CDR2 is SNTAGT. The CDR3 is 14 amino acids. CDR3 amino acids: CASSDGHLADTQYF. CDR3 DNA sequence: TGTGCCAGCAGTGACGGACACTTGGCAGATACGCAGTATTTT.

The rearrangement joins TRBV7-2 to TRBJ2-7, with D possibly TRBD2 on 6 matching bases. Trimming took off 5 bases at V and 7 bases at J, with 18 bases between the two ends. This CDR3 has 14 residues. The germline CDR1 and CDR2 sequences are SGHTA and FQGNSA. CDR3 nucleotides: TGTGCCAGCAGCCCAAGACTAGTTCCGGGAGAGCAGTACTTC. Amino acid sequence: CASSPRLVPGEQYF. Full variable domain (outside the CDR3, taken from reference TRBV7-2 and TRBJ2-7): GAGVSQSPSNKVTEKGKDVELRCDPISGHTALYWYRQSLGQGLEFLIYFQGNSAPDKSGLPSDRFSAERTGGSVSTLTIQRTQQEDSAVYLCASSPRLVPGEQYFGPGTRLTVT.

The rearrangement uses TRBV5-1 and TRBJ2-2; D might be TRBD2 (6 bases). Germline V gene data show CDR1 as SGHRS and CDR2 as YFSETQ. CDR3 size: 16 residues. Trimming took off 0 bases at V and 0 bases at J, with 9 bases between the two ends. CDR3 sequence: CASSLAGTSNTGELFF. The DNA for the CDR3 is TGCGCCAGCAGCTTGGCCGGGACTTCGAACACCGGGGAGCTGTTTTTT.

This clonotype turned up a few times. The rearrangement uses TRBV5-1 and TRBJ2-2, with 8 bases matching TRBD1. CDR3 size: 15 residues. Trimming removed 7 bases from V and 0 bases from J; junction bases left unmatched: 5. Germline V CDR1 and CDR2: SGHRS, YFSETQ. DNA of the CDR3: TGCGCCAGCCGCCGGACAGGGACGAACACCGGGGAGCTGTTTTTT. It encodes CASRRTGTNTGELFF. Supplemented by reference TRBV5-1 and TRBJ2-2, the full variable domain reads KAGVTQTPRYLIKTRGQQVTLSCSPISGHRSVSWYQQTPGQGLQFLFEYFSETQRNKGNFPGRFSGRQFSNSRSEMNVSTLELGDSALYLCASRRTGTNTGELFFGEGSRLTVL.

This clonotype was detected a few times. V usage is TRBV12-3 or TRBV12-4 and J usage is TRBJ1-5; D is perhaps TRBD1 (6 bases). The V end lost 3 bases, the J end lost 7 bases, and 13 bases lay between the germline ends. The CDR3 is made up of 14 amino acids. In nucleotides, the CDR3 is TGTGCCAGCAGTTTTGCGGGGGGCGGGCAGCCCCAGCATTTT. Translated, it gives CASSFAGGGQPQHF.

There are a few counts of this clonotype. This sequence joins TRBV14 and TRBJ1-4, with D uncertain. This CDR3 has 14 amino acids. Germline V gene data show CDR1 as SGHDN and CDR2 as FVKESK. V shed 4 bases and J shed 8 bases, with 14 bases lying between them. CDR3 residues: CASSRQILGEKLFF. CDR3 coding DNA: TGTGCCAGCAGCCGCCAAATCTTGGGAGAAAAACTGTTTTTT.

The CDR3 DNA is TGTGCCAGCAGTTTCGACAGGGGGAGGAATCAGCCCCAGCATTTT. Translated: CASSFDRGRNQPQHF. This sequence joins TRBV7-2 and TRBJ1-5; 9 bases agree with TRBD1. Germline V lookup: CDR1 SGHTA, CDR2 FQGNSA. Germline trimming cut 6 bases from V and 4 bases from J; bases unmatched to any gene: 7. The CDR3 spans 15 residues.

This chain joins TRBV6-6 and TRBJ1-2; 8 nucleotides match TRBD1. The germline V gene encodes CDR1 MNHNY and CDR2 SVGAGI (reference sequence). The CDR3 sequence is 13 residues long. The ends lost 6 bases at V and 2 bases at J; junction bases unmatched: 2. In DNA, the CDR3 is TGTGCCAGCAGAGGGGACAGGAACTATGGCTACACCTTC. It yields the protein CASRGDRNYGYTF.

The V call is TRBV12-3 or TRBV12-4, the J call TRBJ2-7; 9 bases agree with TRBD2. The CDR3 loop spans 14 amino acids. Trimming removed 3 bases from V and 5 bases from J; junction bases left unmatched: 5. CDR3 bases: TGTGCCAGCAGTTTTGGGCTAGCGGGGAACGAGCAGTACTTC. Protein sequence: CASSFGLAGNEQYF.